The 16 T cell receptor beta chains below were found in one sample sequenced in a study of T cell repertoires in cytomegalovirus infection. TCRdb called the reads again in MiXCR, with one record for every CDR3 protein. The repertoire consists of about 150,000 distinct CDR3 sequences, with approximately 17% occurring once and the leading ten covering around 20%. Material: CD8+ T cells from PBMCs. All receptors derive from a human donor in good health (CMV status not recorded). Some clones in this sample may be carry-over from other donors' samples.

The rearrangement joins TRBV6-6 to TRBJ2-1; 7 bases fit TRBD2. J gave up 6 bases and V 5 bases, and 10 bases lay outside the gene matches. This CDR3 comprises 15 residues. The germline V gene encodes CDR1 MNHNY and CDR2 SVGAGI (reference sequence). As DNA, the CDR3 is TGTGCCAGCAGTCCTCTCGCGGGAGCTGGCAATGAGCAGTTCTTC. Protein product: CASSPLAGAGNEQFF.

There are a few counts of this clonotype. The chain couples TRBV4-1 to TRBJ2-7; D may be TRBD2 (7 bases). Germline V gene sequence: CDR1 MGHRA, CDR2 YSYEKL. V lost 4 bases and J 2 bases, leaving 15 bases between the germline ends. CDR3 size: 15 residues. CDR3 loop: CASSPGGGPTYEQYF. The CDR3 bases are TGCGCCAGCAGCCCGGGGGGCGGTCCGACCTACGAGCAGTACTTC.

The chain has TRBV6-2 or TRBV6-3 and TRBJ1-1, with D uncertain. CDR3 length: 13 amino acids. The V end lost 6 bases, the J end lost 0 bases, and 8 bases lay between the germline ends. Germline V gene lookup returns CDR1 MNHEY and CDR2 SVGEGT. CDR3 residues: CASSPGMNTEAFF. CDR3 nucleotides: TGTGCCAGCAGCCCCGGGATGAACACTGAAGCTTTCTTT.

This clonotype was seen a few times. The V and J genes are TRBV6-5 and TRBJ2-1; 7 bases fit TRBD2. Trimming removed 0 bases from V and 4 bases from J; junction bases left unmatched: 6. The CDR3 runs 16 residues. The germline gives CDR1 MNHEY, CDR2 SVGAGI. DNA of the CDR3: TGTGCCAGCAGTTACTCGAGGCTAGCGGCATACAATGAGCAGTTCTTC. It yields the protein CASSYSRLAAYNEQFF.

This clonotype appeared a few times. The rearrangement links TRBV25-1 to TRBJ2-7; 8 bases fit TRBD2. Trimming at V came to 7 bases and at J to 2 bases, leaving 4 bases not matched to a gene. The CDR3 consists of 13 residues. Per the germline V gene, CDR1 is MGHDK and CDR2 is SYGVNS. CDR3 amino acids: CASISGDAYEQYF. The CDR3 nucleotides are TGTGCCAGCATTAGCGGGGATGCCTACGAGCAGTACTTC.

This clonotype was seen a handful of times. The chain employs TRBV5-5 and TRBJ1-1, with D unclear. Trimming took off 0 bases at V and 5 bases at J, with 8 bases between the two ends. CDR3 length equals 13 residues. CDR1 is SGHKS and CDR2 is YYEKEE in the germline V gene (reference sequence). CDR3 DNA sequence: TGTGCCAGCAGCTTGGCTGATGGTACTGAAGCTTTCTTT. Translating gives CASSLADGTEAFF.

The chain uses TRBV15 and TRBJ2-7; D call uncertain. V lost 3 bases to trimming and J lost 6 bases, with 18 bases between them. Germline values: CDR1 LNHNV, CDR2 YYDKDF (reference sequence). The CDR3 runs to 15 residues. The CDR3 loop is CATSSSTRGLGEQYF. CDR3 coding DNA: TGTGCCACCAGCAGTAGTACCCGTGGCCTGGGCGAGCAGTACTTC.

This chain joins TRBV28 and TRBJ2-1, with D perhaps given as TRBD1 or TRBD2 (5 bases each). The germline V gene has CDR1 MDHEN and CDR2 SYDVKM. This CDR3 is 15 amino acids long. Trimming pared 7 bases from V and 1 base from J, leaving 14 bases between. The DNA for the CDR3 is TGTGCCAGCAAAATGGGACGGGTGTCCTACAATGAGCAGTTCTTC. Protein product: CASKMGRVSYNEQFF.

This rearrangement joins TRBV7-9 to TRBJ1-1, with D hard to call. CDR1 and CDR2 (germline): SEHNR, FQNEAQ (reference sequence). Trimming left V 5 bases short and J 5 bases short, with 9 bases between. CDR3 length equals 12 residues. This CDR3 reads CASSTPGTEAFF. The CDR3 DNA sequence: TGTGCCAGCAGCACACCGGGGACTGAAGCTTTCTTT.

This clonotype was detected only a few times. V gene TRBV7-6 combines with J gene TRBJ2-2, with 9 nucleotides matching TRBD2. The germline CDR1 and CDR2 sequences are SGHVS and FNYEAQ. CDR3 length: 16 residues. V shed 5 bases and J 5 bases; nucleotides not matched to a gene: 9. CDR3 bases: TGTGCCAGCAGCCCTACGGGCGGGAGGGGGACCGGGGAGCTGTTTTTT. Encoded protein: CASSPTGGRGTGELFF.

This chain links TRBV7-8 with TRBJ2-3; 7 bases are shared with TRBD1. CDR1 SGHVS and CDR2 FQNEAQ come from the germline V gene. Unmatched junction bases numbered 16, after V lost 5 bases and J lost 5 bases. This CDR3 comprises 17 residues. CDR3 coding DNA: TGTGCCAGCAGCCCCTCCTCGAGGGGCCCAGGGGGAGATACGCAGTATTTT. Encoded protein: CASSPSSRGPGGDTQYF.

V gene TRBV14 combines with J gene TRBJ2-2; possible D gene TRBD2, 6 bases. CDR3 length: 14 residues. V was shortened by 4 bases and J by 4 bases, with 10 bases between the two germline ends. Germline V lookup: CDR1 SGHDN, CDR2 FVKESK. This CDR3 reads CASSLGTPTGELFF. The CDR3 DNA follows: TGTGCCAGCAGCCTCGGGACTCCCACCGGGGAGCTGTTTTTT.

In this sample, this clonotype turned up a few times. This CDR3 reads CASSFDSLGEQYF. In DNA, the CDR3 is TGTGCCAGCAGCTTCGACTCCCTGGGGGAGCAGTACTTC. The rearrangement joins TRBV7-6 to TRBJ2-7; D unclear. The CDR3 runs 13 residues. V was trimmed by 3 bases and J by 7 bases, leaving 13 bases between them. Per germline, CDR1 SGHVS and CDR2 FNYEAQ.

The CDR3 DNA follows: TGTGCCAGCAGCCCCGAGACACCCTACGAGCAGTACTTC. Encoded protein: CASSPETPYEQYF. The chain couples TRBV7-9 to TRBJ2-7, with unresolved D. The CDR3 is 13 amino acids. Trimming took off 5 bases at V and 2 bases at J, with 10 bases between the two ends. The germline V gene encodes CDR1 SEHNR and CDR2 FQNEAQ (reference sequence).

This clonotype has a handful of counts. In DNA, the CDR3 is TGTGCCAGCAGTTCCATCTTATTTGACTTGGACGAGCAGTACTTC. It translates to CASSSILFDLDEQYF. The chain joins TRBV28 to TRBJ2-7; D not certain. CDR1 and CDR2 from the germline V gene are MDHEN and SYDVKM. The CDR3 is 15 residues long. Trimming shortened V by 4 bases and J by 5 bases, and 18 bases separated the two germline ends. Together with reference TRBV28 and TRBJ2-7, the CDR3 gives the full variable domain: DVKVTQSSRYLVKRTGEKVFLECVQDMDHENMFWYRQDPGLGLRLIYFSYDVKMKEKGDIPEGYSVSREKKERFSLILESASTNQTSMYLCASSSILFDLDEQYFGPGTRLTVT.

This clonotype has only a few counts. The V and J genes are TRBV7-9 and TRBJ2-5; D remains unclear. CDR3 length: 14 amino acids. V was shortened by 2 bases and J by 4 bases, with 11 bases between the two germline ends. Looked up from germline, CDR1 is SEHNR and CDR2 is FQNEAQ (reference sequence). The CDR3 is CASSLSGVGETQYF. The DNA of the CDR3 is TGTGCCAGCAGCTTATCTGGAGTTGGAGAGACCCAGTACTTC.